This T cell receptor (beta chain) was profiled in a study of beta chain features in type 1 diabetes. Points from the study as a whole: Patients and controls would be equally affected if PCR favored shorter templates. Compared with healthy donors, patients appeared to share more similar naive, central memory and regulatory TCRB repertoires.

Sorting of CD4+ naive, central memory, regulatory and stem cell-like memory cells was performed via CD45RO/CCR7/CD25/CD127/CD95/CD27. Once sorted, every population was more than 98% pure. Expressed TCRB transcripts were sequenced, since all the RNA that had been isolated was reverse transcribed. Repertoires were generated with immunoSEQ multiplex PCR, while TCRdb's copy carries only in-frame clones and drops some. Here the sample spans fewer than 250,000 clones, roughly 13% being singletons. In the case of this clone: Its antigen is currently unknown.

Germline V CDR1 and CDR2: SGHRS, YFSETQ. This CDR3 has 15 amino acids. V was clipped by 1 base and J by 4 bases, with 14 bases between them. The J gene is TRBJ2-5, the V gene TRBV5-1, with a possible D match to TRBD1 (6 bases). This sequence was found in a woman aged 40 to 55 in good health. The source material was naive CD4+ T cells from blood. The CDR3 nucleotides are TGCGCCAGCAGCTTGAGGACGGGACAAAGAGAGACCCAGTACTTC. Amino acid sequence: CASSLRTGQRETQYF.